This section outlines one TCR beta chain sequence together with its context. The data stem from a study of blood T cell repertoires in COVID-19. V lost 1 base, J lost 0 bases, and 13 bases lay in between. Germline-derived CDR1 and CDR2 are LNHNV and YYDKDF (reference sequence). CDR3 size: 17 residues. Assay used: immunoSEQ multiplex PCR; TCRdb lists only in-frame clones, some missing. This table has tens of thousands of clones, 90% appearing once. The TCR sequence derives from a human donor in a cohort sampled during active COVID-19. Input material: peripheral blood. The chain employs TRBV15 and TRBJ1-5; D possibly corresponds to TRBD1 (5 bases). CDR3 nucleotide sequence: TGTGCCACCAGCAGAGTACAGGTTCCGAGTAGCAATCAGCCCCAGCATTTT. Encoded protein: CATSRVQVPSSNQPQHF.